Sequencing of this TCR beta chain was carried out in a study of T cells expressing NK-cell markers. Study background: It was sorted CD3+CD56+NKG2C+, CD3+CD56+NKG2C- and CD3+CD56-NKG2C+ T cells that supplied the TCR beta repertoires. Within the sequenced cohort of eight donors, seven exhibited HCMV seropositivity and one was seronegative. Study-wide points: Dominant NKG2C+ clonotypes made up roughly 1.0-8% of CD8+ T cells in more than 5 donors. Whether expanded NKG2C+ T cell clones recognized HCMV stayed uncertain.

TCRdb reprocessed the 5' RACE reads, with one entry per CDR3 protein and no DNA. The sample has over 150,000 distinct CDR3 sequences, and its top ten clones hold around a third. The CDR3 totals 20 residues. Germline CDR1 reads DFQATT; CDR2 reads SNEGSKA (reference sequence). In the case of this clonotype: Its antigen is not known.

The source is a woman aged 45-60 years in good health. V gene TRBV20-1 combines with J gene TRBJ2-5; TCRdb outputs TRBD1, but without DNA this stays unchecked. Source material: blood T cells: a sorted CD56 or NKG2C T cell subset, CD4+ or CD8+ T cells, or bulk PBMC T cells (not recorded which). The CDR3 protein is CSATENLDATTGGLQETQYF.